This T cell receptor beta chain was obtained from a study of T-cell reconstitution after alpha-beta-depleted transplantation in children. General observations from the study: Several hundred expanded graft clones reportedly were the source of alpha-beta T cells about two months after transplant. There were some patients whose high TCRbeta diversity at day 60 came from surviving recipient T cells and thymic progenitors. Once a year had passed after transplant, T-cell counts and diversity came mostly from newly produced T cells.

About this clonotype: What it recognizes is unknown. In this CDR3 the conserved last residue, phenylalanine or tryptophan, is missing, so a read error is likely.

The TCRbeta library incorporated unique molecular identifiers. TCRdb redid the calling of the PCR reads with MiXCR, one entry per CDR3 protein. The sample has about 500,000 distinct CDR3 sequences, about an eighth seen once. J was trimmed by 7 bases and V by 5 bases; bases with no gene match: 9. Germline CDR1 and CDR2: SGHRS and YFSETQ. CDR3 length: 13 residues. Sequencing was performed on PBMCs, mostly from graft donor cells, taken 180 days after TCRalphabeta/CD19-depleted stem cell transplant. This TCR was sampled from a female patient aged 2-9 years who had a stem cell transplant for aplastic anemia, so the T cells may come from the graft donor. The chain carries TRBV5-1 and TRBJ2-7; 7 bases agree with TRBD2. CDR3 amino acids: CASRLAWGGEQYL. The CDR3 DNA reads TGCGCCAGCAGACTCGCCTGGGGAGGGGAGCAGTACCTC.